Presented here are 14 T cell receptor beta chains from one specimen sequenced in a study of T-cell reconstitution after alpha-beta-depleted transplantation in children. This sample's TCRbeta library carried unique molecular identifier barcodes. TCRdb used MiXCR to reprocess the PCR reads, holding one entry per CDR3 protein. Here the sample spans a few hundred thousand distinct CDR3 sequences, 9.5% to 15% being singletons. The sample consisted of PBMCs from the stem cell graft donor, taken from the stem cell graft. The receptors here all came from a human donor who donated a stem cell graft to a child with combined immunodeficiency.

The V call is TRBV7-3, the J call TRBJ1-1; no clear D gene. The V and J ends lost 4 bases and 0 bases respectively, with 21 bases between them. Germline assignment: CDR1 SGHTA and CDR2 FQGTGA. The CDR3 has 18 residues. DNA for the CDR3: TGTGCCAGCAGCTCCCGAGGAGGGCGGTCTGCCATGAACACTGAAGCTTTCTTT. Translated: CASSSRGGRSAMNTEAFF.

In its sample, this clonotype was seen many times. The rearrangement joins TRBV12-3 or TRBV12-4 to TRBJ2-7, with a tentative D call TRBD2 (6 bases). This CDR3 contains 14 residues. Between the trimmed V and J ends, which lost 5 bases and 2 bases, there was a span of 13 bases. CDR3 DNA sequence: TGTGCCAGCAGTCTTGGCGGGGTCGCCTACGAGCAGTACTTC. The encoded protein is CASSLGGVAYEQYF.

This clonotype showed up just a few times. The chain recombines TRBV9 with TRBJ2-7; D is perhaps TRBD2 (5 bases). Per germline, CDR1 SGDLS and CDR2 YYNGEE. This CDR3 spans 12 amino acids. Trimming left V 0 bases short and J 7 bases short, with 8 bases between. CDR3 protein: CASSVGAGEQYF. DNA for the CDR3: TGTGCCAGCAGCGTAGGTGCGGGTGAGCAGTACTTC.

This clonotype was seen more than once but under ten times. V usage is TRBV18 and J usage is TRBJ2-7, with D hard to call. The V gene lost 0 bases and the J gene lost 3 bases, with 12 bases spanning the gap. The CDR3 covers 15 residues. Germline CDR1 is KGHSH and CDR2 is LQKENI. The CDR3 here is CASSPPAGRDYEQYF. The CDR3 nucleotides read TGTGCCAGCTCACCACCGGCAGGACGAGACTACGAGCAGTACTTC.

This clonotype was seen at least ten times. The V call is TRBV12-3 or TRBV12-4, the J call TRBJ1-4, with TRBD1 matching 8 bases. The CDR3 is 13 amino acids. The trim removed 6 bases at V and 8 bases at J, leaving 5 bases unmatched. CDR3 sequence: CASSQDRGEKLFF. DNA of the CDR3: TGTGCCAGCAGCCAAGACAGGGGCGAAAAACTGTTTTTT.

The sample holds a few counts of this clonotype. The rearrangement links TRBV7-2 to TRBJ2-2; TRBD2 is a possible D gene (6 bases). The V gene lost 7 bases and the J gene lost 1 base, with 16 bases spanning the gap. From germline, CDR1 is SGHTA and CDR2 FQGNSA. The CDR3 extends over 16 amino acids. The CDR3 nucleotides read TGTGCCAGCATCCCGGGACTTCCAATGAACACCGGGGAGCTGTTTTTT. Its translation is CASIPGLPMNTGELFF.

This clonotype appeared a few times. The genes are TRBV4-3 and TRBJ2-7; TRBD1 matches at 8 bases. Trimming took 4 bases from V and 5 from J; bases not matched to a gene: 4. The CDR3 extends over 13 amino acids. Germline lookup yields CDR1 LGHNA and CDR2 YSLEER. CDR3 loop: CASSPTTGDEQYF. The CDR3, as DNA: TGCGCCAGCAGCCCGACGACAGGGGACGAGCAGTACTTC.

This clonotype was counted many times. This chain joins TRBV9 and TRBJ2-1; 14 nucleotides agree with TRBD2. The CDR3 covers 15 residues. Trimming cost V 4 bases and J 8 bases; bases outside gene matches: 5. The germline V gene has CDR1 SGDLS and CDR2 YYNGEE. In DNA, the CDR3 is TGTGCCAGCAGCCTGGGACTAGCGGGAGCCTATGAGCAGTTCTTC. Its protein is CASSLGLAGAYEQFF.

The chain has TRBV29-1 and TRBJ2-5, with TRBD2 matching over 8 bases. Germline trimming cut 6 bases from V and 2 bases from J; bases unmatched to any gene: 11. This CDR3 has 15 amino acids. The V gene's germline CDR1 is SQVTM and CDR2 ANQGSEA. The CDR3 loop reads CSVGAPSGRQETQYF. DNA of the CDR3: TGCAGCGTGGGGGCCCCTAGCGGGCGACAAGAGACCCAGTACTTC.

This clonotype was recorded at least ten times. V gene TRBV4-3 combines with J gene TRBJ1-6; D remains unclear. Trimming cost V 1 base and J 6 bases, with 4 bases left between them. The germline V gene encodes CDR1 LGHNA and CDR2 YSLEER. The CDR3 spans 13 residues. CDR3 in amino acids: CASSQGINSPLHF. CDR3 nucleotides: TGCGCCAGCAGCCAAGGGATTAATTCACCCCTCCACTTT.

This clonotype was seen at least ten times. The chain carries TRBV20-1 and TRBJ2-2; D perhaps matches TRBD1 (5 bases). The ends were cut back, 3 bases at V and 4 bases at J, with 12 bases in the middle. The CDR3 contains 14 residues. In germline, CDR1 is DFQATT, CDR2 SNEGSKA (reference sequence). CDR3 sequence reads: CSARAGIFTGELFF. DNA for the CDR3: TGCAGTGCTAGGGCAGGGATTTTCACCGGGGAGCTGTTTTTT.

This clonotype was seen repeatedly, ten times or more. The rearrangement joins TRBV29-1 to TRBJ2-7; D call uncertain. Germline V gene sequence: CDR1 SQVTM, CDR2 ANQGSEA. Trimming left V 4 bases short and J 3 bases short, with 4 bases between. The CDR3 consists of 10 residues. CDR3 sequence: CSVGDYEQYF. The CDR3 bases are TGCAGCGTTGGGGACTACGAGCAGTACTTC.

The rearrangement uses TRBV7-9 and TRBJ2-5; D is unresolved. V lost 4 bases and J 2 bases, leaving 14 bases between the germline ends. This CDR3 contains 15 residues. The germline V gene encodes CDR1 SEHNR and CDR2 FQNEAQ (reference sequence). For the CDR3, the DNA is TGTGCCAGCAGCTCGCCTAAGGGCAGTCAAGAGACCCAGTACTTC. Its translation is CASSSPKGSQETQYF.

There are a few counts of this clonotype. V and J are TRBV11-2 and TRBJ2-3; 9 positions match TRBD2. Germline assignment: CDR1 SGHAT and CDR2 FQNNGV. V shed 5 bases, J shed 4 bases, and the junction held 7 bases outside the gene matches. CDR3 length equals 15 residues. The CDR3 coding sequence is TGTGCCAGCAGCCGGACTAGCGTCAACGCAGATACGCAGTATTTT. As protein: CASSRTSVNADTQYF.